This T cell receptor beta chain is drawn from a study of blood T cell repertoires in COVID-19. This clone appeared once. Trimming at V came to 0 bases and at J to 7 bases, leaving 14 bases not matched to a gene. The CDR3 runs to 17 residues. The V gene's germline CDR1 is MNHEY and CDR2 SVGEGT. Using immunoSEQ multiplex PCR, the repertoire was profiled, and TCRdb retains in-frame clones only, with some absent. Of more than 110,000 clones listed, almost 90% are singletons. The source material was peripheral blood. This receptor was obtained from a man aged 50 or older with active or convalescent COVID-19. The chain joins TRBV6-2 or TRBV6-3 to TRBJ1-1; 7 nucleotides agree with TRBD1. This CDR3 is CASSYSPRTGSIGEAFF. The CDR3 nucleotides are TGTGCCAGCAGTTACTCCCCCCGGACAGGCTCAATTGGTGAAGCTTTCTTT.